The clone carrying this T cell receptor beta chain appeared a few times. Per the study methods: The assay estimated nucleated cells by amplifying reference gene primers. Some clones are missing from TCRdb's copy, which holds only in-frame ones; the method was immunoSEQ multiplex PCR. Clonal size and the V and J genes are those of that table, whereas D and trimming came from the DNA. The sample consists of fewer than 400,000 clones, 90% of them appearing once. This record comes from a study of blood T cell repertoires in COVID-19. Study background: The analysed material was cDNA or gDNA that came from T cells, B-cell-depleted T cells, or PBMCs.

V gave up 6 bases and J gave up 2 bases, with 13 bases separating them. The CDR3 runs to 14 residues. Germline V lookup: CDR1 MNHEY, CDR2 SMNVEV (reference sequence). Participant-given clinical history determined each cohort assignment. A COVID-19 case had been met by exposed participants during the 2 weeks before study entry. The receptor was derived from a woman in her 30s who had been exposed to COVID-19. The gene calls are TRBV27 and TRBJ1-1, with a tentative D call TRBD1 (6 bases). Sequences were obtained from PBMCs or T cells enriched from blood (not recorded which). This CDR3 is CASRSTGPNTEAFF. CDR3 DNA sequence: TGTGCCAGCAGATCGACAGGCCCAAACACTGAAGCTTTCTTT.